This T cell receptor (beta chain) originates from a study of OX40 agonist ivuxolimab in advanced cancers. This clone has just one count. Sequenced by immunoSEQ multiplex PCR; TCRdb stores in-frame clones only, minus some. The sample records tens of thousands of clones, roughly 94% being singletons. Germline loops: CDR1 MNHEY, CDR2 SMNVEV (reference sequence). The CDR3 spans 16 residues. V was clipped by 4 bases and J by 5 bases, with 21 bases between them. Collection of blood occurred at baseline, at cycle 4 day 1, and at cycle 7 day 1. The receptor's source is an adult with an advanced solid tumor such as melanoma, head and neck, liver or kidney cancer. This specimen consisted of CD4+ or CD8+ T cells sorted from blood, obtained in a trial of the OX40 agonist ivuxolimab. V and J are TRBV27 and TRBJ2-7; tentative D call: TRBD1 (5 bases). CDR3 nucleotides: TGTGCCAGCAGTTCTGCGGATCAGGGTGTAGGGGACGAGCAGTACTTC. Translation gives CASSSADQGVGDEQYF.